The next 23 T cell receptor beta chains were all read from a single sample in a study of T cell changes during pregnancy in multiple sclerosis. Assay: immunoSEQ multiplex PCR; the TCRdb copy retains only in-frame clones and omits some. The sample yields 55,000 to 70,000 clones, around 91% seen once. Here the sequenced sample was peripheral blood, taken in the third trimester of pregnancy. All receptors derive from a female donor in good health, enrolled as a control in a pregnancy study.

The rearrangement links TRBV28 to TRBJ2-5; 11 bases are shared with TRBD2. The CDR3 is 15 amino acids. Germline V lookup: CDR1 MDHEN, CDR2 SYDVKM. Trimming took 7 bases from V and 2 from J; bases not matched to a gene: 6. The CDR3 reads CASTPPSGGQETQYF. The CDR3 DNA is TGTGCCAGCACCCCGCCTAGCGGGGGGCAAGAGACCCAGTACTTC.

About this clone itself: Distinct nucleotide sequences in the sample also encode this CDR3. The chain uses TRBV20-1 and TRBJ2-7; a possible D gene is TRBD2 (5 bases). V shed 6 bases and J shed 3 bases, with 9 bases lying between them. The germline gives CDR1 DFQATT, CDR2 SNEGSKA (reference sequence). This CDR3 is 11 amino acids long. CDR3 bases: TGCAGTGCCCCCCGGGGCTACGAGCAGTACTTC. Encoded protein: CSAPRGYEQYF.

The gene calls are TRBV19 and TRBJ1-6, with 7 bases fitting TRBD1. The germline V gene encodes CDR1 LNHDA and CDR2 SQIVND (reference sequence). J gave up 0 bases and V 3 bases, and 8 bases lay outside the gene matches. The CDR3 loop spans 18 amino acids. CDR3 sequence (DNA): TGTGCCAGTAGTATTGGGACAGCCTCAAGCTCCTATAATTCACCCCTCCACTTT. It translates to CASSIGTASSSYNSPLHF.

V gene TRBV4-2 combines with J gene TRBJ2-5; possible D gene TRBD1, 5 bases. The germline V gene has CDR1 LGHNA and CDR2 YNFKEQ. The CDR3 covers 13 residues. Trimming stripped 1 base from V and 5 bases from J, with 8 bases between. CDR3 DNA sequence: TGTGCCAGCAGCCAAGTGAAGGGGGAGACCCAGTACTTC. This translates into CASSQVKGETQYF.

The V gene is TRBV4-2, the J gene TRBJ1-2, with D perhaps matching TRBD1 (5 bases). The V end lost 0 bases, the J end lost 5 bases, and 16 bases lay between the germline ends. CDR3 length equals 16 residues. Germline V gives CDR1 LGHNA, CDR2 YNFKEQ. CDR3 bases: TGTGCCAGCAGCCAAGAACAATTCGACAGCCAATATGGCTACACCTTC. Protein: CASSQEQFDSQYGYTF.

The chain couples TRBV19 to TRBJ1-1, with 9 bases aligning to TRBD1. The length of the CDR3 is 16 residues. Germline V lookup: CDR1 LNHDA, CDR2 SQIVND (reference sequence). After removal of 4 bases from V and 0 bases from J, the junction contained 6 bases not matched to a gene. In DNA form, the CDR3 reads TGTGCCAGTAGTAGTAAAACAGGGGGCATGAACACTGAAGCTTTCTTT. This encodes CASSSKTGGMNTEAFF. The full variable domain, rest sourced from reference TRBV19 and TRBJ1-1, is DGGITQSPKYLFRKEGQNVTLSCEQNLNHDAMYWYRQDPGQGLRLIYYSQIVNDFQKGDIAEGYSVSREKKESFPLTVTSAQKNPTAFYLCASSSKTGGMNTEAFFGQGTRLTVV.

This clone was recorded only once. V usage is TRBV5-8 and J usage is TRBJ1-1, with a weak D call TRBD1 (5 bases). Per the germline V gene, CDR1 is SGHTS and CDR2 is YDEGEE. The CDR3 is 17 amino acids. V was cut by 4 bases and J by 2 bases, with 21 bases left in between. The DNA of the CDR3 is TGTGCCAGCAGCGAAGTGGCCCCTCAGGGAGGAAACACTGAAGCTTTCTTT. Its protein product is CASSEVAPQGGNTEAFF.

The chain recombines TRBV7-9 with TRBJ2-1, with D perhaps TRBD2 (5 bases). Trimming shortened V by 4 bases and J by 5 bases, and 15 bases separated the two germline ends. In germline, CDR1 is SEHNR, CDR2 FQNEAQ (reference sequence). This CDR3 comprises 15 residues. The CDR3 region has the DNA TGTGCCAGCAGCTCAGTCGTAGCGTTTGACAATGAGCAGTTCTTC. It codes for CASSSVVAFDNEQFF.

The chain uses TRBV7-9 and TRBJ2-2, with 9 bases matching TRBD1. The trim removed 5 bases at V and 3 bases at J, leaving 10 bases unmatched. The V gene's germline CDR1 is SEHNR and CDR2 FQNEAQ (reference sequence). The CDR3 length is 17 residues. The CDR3 DNA follows: TGTGCCAGCAGCGCGAACGGACAGGGGAGGCACACCGGGGAGCTGTTTTTT. Protein product: CASSANGQGRHTGELFF. Full variable domain (missing parts from reference TRBV7-9 and TRBJ2-2): DTGVSQNPRHKITKRGQNVTFRCDPISEHNRLYWYRQTLGQGPEFLTYFQNEAQLEKSRLLSDRFSAERPKGSFSTLEIQRTEQGDSAMYLCASSANGQGRHTGELFFGEGSRLTVL.

This clone was detected once. The rearrangement links TRBV7-9 to TRBJ1-5, with unresolved D. This CDR3 spans 14 amino acids. V was trimmed by 1 base and J by 2 bases, leaving 6 bases between them. In germline, CDR1 is SEHNR, CDR2 FQNEAQ (reference sequence). The DNA for the CDR3 is TGTGCCAGCAGCTTAGGACGGGGCAATCAGCCCCAGCATTTT. Amino acid sequence: CASSLGRGNQPQHF.

The chain has TRBV7-3 and TRBJ1-1; possible D gene TRBD1, 5 bases. This CDR3 contains 13 residues. From germline, CDR1 is SGHTA and CDR2 FQGTGA. V was trimmed by 4 bases and J by 6 bases, leaving 12 bases between them. The DNA of the CDR3 is TGTGCCAGCAGCTCCGCAGGGAGGGCTGAAGCTTTCTTT. Protein: CASSSAGRAEAFF.

The J gene is TRBJ1-4, the V gene TRBV29-1; 8 bases are a match to TRBD1. CDR1 is SQVTM and CDR2 is ANQGSEA in the germline V gene. There are 14 residues in the CDR3. V lost 4 bases to trimming and J lost 5 bases; unmatched junction nucleotides: 6. In DNA, the CDR3 is TGCAGCGTTGGGCACCAGGGGGCGAATGAAAAACTGTTTTTT. Its protein is CSVGHQGANEKLFF. Complete variable domain (other parts from reference TRBV29-1 and TRBJ1-4): SAVISQKPSRDICQRGTSLTIQCQVDSQVTMMFWYRQQPGQSLTLIATANQGSEATYESGFVIDKFPISRPNLTFSTLTVSNMSPEDSSIYLCSVGHQGANEKLFFGSGTQLSVL.

The chain has TRBV4-1 and TRBJ1-3, with D perhaps TRBD1 (5 bases). Deletions cut 6 bases from V and 2 bases from J, with 17 bases between. From germline, CDR1 is MGHRA and CDR2 YSYEKL. The CDR3 covers 16 residues. This chain's CDR3 is CASSISRTSPGNTIYF. The CDR3 nucleotides read TGCGCCAGCAGTATTAGCCGGACATCTCCTGGAAACACCATATATTTT.

This clone was recorded only once. J is TRBJ1-5 and V is TRBV7-8, with no clear D. Per germline, CDR1 SGHVS and CDR2 FQNEAQ. The V gene lost 0 bases and the J gene lost 6 bases, with 6 bases spanning the gap. CDR3 length equals 13 residues. CDR3 sequence: CASSLASGQPQHF. Here the CDR3 DNA reads TGTGCCAGCAGCTTAGCGTCGGGTCAGCCCCAGCATTTT. Full variable domain (missing parts from reference TRBV7-8 and TRBJ1-5): GAGVSQSPRYKVAKRGQDVALRCDPISGHVSLFWYQQALGQGPEFLTYFQNEAQLDKSGLPSDRFFAERPEGSVSTLKIQRTQQEDSAVYLCASSLASGQPQHFGDGTRLSIL.

This chain connects TRBV30 to TRBJ1-1, with 7 nucleotides matching TRBD1. The CDR3 has 14 residues. CDR1 and CDR2 (germline): GTSNPN, SVGIG (reference sequence). V trimming: 5 bases; J trimming: 2 bases; junction bases outside the gene matches: 8. CDR3 sequence: CAWDSEGANTEAFF. CDR3 sequence (DNA): TGTGCCTGGGATTCTGAGGGGGCCAACACTGAAGCTTTCTTT. Variable domain in full (rest from reference TRBV30 and TRBJ1-1): SQTIHQWPATLVQPVGSPLSLECTVEGTSNPNLYWYRQAAGRGLQLLFYSVGIGQISSEVPQNLSASRPQDRQFILSSKKLLLSDSGFYLCAWDSEGANTEAFFGQGTRLTVV.

This sequence joins TRBV5-1 and TRBJ2-3; D is unresolved. CDR1 and CDR2 from the germline V gene are SGHRS and YFSETQ. Trimming removed 2 bases at V and 5 bases at J, with 3 bases between. The CDR3 runs to 11 residues. The CDR3, as DNA: TGCGCCAGCAGCTTCGGAGATACGCAGTATTTT. Protein: CASSFGDTQYF.

This clone has just one count. DNA for the CDR3: TGTGCCAGCAGCCCCTGGGGGGACGGCTCCTACGAGCAGTACTTC. Residues: CASSPWGDGSYEQYF. The J gene is TRBJ2-7, the V gene TRBV13, with D maybe TRBD2 (6 bases). V was clipped by 5 bases and J by 0 bases, with 14 bases between them. CDR3 length: 15 residues. Germline V gene data show CDR1 as PRHDT and CDR2 as FYEKMQ (reference sequence).

The CDR3 protein is CASSLFGTSGAQYF. CDR3 coding DNA: TGCGCCAGCAGCTTGTTTGGAACTAGCGGAGCGCAGTACTTC. The genes are TRBV5-1 and TRBJ2-7, with 8 nucleotides matching TRBD2. This CDR3 is 14 amino acids long. The J segment lost 9 bases and the V segment lost 1 base, leaving 9 bases of the junction unmatched. The V gene's germline CDR1 is SGHRS and CDR2 YFSETQ.

The DNA for the CDR3 is TGTGCCAGCAGCTTTACACAGGGAGCGGGGGGGAATCAGCCCCAGCATTTT. Residues: CASSFTQGAGGNQPQHF. V and J are TRBV7-8 and TRBJ1-5; the D gene is possibly TRBD1 (6 bases). V was trimmed by 3 bases and J by 4 bases, leaving 19 bases between them. This CDR3 has 17 residues. Germline loops: CDR1 SGHVS, CDR2 FQNEAQ.

The genes are TRBV7-2 and TRBJ1-1; the D is unclear. The V gene's germline CDR1 is SGHTA and CDR2 FQGNSA. This CDR3 contains 15 residues. Trimming pared 4 bases from V and 11 bases from J, leaving 23 bases between. CDR3: CASSSPVTTLSRAFF. CDR3 sequence (DNA): TGTGCCAGCAGCTCACCTGTAACTACCCTTTCGCGGGCTTTCTTT. The full variable domain, rest sourced from reference TRBV7-2 and TRBJ1-1, is GAGVSQSPSNKVTEKGKDVELRCDPISGHTALYWYRQSLGQGLEFLIYFQGNSAPDKSGLPSDRFSAERTGGSVSTLTIQRTQQEDSAVYLCASSSPVTTLSRAFFGQGTRLTVV.

CDR3 amino acids: CASSPGFGQGAQETQYF. CDR3 nucleotides: TGTGCCAGCAGCCCTGGGTTCGGACAGGGGGCCCAAGAGACCCAGTACTTC. The gene calls are TRBV9 and TRBJ2-5; 11 positions agree with TRBD1. Germline V CDR1 and CDR2: SGDLS, YYNGEE. The CDR3 length is 17 residues. After removal of 4 bases from V and 1 base from J, the junction contained 9 bases not matched to a gene.

This clone showed up just a few times. The rearrangement links TRBV27 to TRBJ1-6, with D maybe TRBD1 (5 bases). The CDR3 contains 14 residues. In germline, CDR1 is MNHEY, CDR2 SMNVEV (reference sequence). V was trimmed by 2 bases and J by 10 bases, leaving 12 bases between them. CDR3 sequence: CASSLVRGGSPLHF. CDR3 nucleotides: TGTGCCAGCAGTTTAGTGAGGGGAGGATCACCCCTCCACTTT.

CDR3 sequence reads: CASSLAPGGGNTEAFF. CDR3 nucleotides: TGTGCCAGCAGTTTAGCGCCGGGTGGGGGCAACACTGAAGCTTTCTTT. The chain combines TRBV28 with TRBJ1-1; D perhaps matches TRBD1 (6 bases). Germline CDR1 MDHEN, CDR2 SYDVKM. The CDR3 runs 16 residues. Trimming pared 2 bases from V and 2 bases from J, leaving 15 bases between.